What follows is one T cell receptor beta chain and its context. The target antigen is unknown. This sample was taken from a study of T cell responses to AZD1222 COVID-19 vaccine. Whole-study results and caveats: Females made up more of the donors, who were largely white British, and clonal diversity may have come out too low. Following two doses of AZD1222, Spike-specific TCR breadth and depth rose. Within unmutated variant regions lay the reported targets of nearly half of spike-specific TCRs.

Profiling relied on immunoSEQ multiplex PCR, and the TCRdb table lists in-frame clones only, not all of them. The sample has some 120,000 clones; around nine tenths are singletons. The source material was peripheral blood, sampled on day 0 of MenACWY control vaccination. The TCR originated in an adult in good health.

The CDR3, as DNA: TGTGCCACCCTTTCTGGAAACACCATATATTTT. Translated: CATLSGNTIYF. This chain uses TRBV6-5 with TRBJ1-3, with unresolved D. The CDR3 has 11 amino acids. V lost 10 bases and J lost 1, with 5 bases in between. CDR1 MNHEY and CDR2 SVGAGI come from the germline V gene.